The T cell receptor (beta chain) described here comes from a study of blood T cell repertoires in COVID-19 (dated by TCRdb to 2019 to 2021). Background for the entire study: Samples from collaborators originated in the United States, Italy and Spain and spanned both the acute and convalescent phases of COVID-19. The prospective study material was composed of cDNA or gDNA derived from T cells, B-cell-depleted T cells, or PBMCs. The dataset comprised deeply sampled blood TCRbeta repertoires from subjects exposed to, actively infected with, or recovered from COVID-19. The repertoires were made available in a free public database intended to serve as a resource for research on the immune response to SARS-CoV-2. Samples came from the ongoing ImmuneRACE study (first 160 participants) plus 1,254 subjects from 6 global collaborators. Nearly every sample came with metadata listing a de-identified subject ID, COVID-19 status, age in years and sex. Where HLA class I and class II types were available, the types were taken from metadata supplied by the sample provider, not from assay-based typing. The research as a whole found: Clinical and demographic metadata were provided uncurated, with the amount varying by source and participant.

Per the germline V gene, MNHEY is the CDR1 and SVGEGT is the CDR2. There are 17 amino acids in the CDR3, from cysteine to phenylalanine inclusive. Just CDR3 DNA is preserved here, 51 bases in frame from base 1. From V the trimming removes 3 bases and from J it removes 3 bases, while the gene matches leave 8 bases of the junction unaccounted for. The collaborating institutions used their own protocols to collect whole blood in K2EDTA tubes. For TCRbeta analysis, collaborators shipped samples as frozen whole blood, isolated PBMCs, or DNA extracted from either of those sample types. TCRbeta CDR3 regions were amplified from genomic DNA using the immunoSEQ Assay, a bias-controlled multiplex PCR. In the source study's methods: The number of nucleated cells in each sample was estimated from the amplification of reference gene primers within the assay. Sequence reads were collapsed and filtered to measure the absolute abundance of every unique TCRbeta CDR3 rearrangement. For each sample, productive Simpson clonality was calculated by taking the square root of Simpson's diversity index across productive rearrangements. What TCRdb holds here is the immuneACCESS table cut down to in-frame rearrangements. Part of the clones is not present; checked against another copy, under half of the missing clones reflect an unresolved V gene, and the others are unexplained. V and J calls plus clone size are reproduced from that table; the DNA served to infer D and trimming. This sample holds approximately 97,000 clones; about nine tenths were observed only once. Together, the top ten hold less than 2% of the sample.

In regard to this clone: Its specific antigen is unknown. Base qualities were left out, and no much larger clone turns up one base away.

Source material: peripheral blood. The clonotype was recovered from a man between 60 and 70 years old with acute or convalescent COVID-19. The rearrangement combines TRBV6-2 or TRBV6-3 with TRBJ2-2; 9 bases in the middle match TRBD2. The bases are TGTGCCAGCAGTTATTTTGCGGGGGGGCTGGACACCGGGGAGCTGTTTTTT. The encoded protein is CASSYFAGGLDTGELFF.